This T cell receptor (beta chain) stems from a study of breast tumors, draining lymph nodes, adjacent tissues. Study results and limitations: Data fit most tumor T cells coming from lymph node, expanding in tumor.

This clonotype came up many times. Its antigen remains unknown. Via MiXCR, TCRdb re-called the multiplex PCR reads, giving one row per CDR3 protein. The sample has about 63,000 distinct CDR3 sequences, approximately 57% seen once. The V end was cut by 0 bases, the J end by 7 bases, with 15 bases between. The CDR3 covers 15 residues. The germline CDR1 and CDR2 sequences are DFQATT and SNEGSKA (reference sequence). Sequenced input: breast tumor tissue. The chain recombines TRBV20-1 with TRBJ1-4; D gene unclear. This receptor was identified in a female donor with breast cancer. Some clones in this sample may be carry-over from other donors' samples. CDR3 sequence (DNA): TGCAGTGCTAGAGATCCTAAAGGAGGGAGTGAAAAACTGTTTTTT. Translating gives CSARDPKGGSEKLFF.